This T cell receptor beta chain was observed in a study of T-cell memory formation after mild COVID-19. This CDR3 spans 15 amino acids. Trimming removed 6 bases from V and 4 bases from J, with 18 bases in between. TCRdb reanalysed the 5' RACE reads using MiXCR and keeps one entry per CDR3 protein. Among hundreds of thousands of distinct CDR3 sequences listed, about a sixth were seen once. The source is a man between 18 and 35 years old who had mild COVID-19 (a few samples of this study predate the infection). Cell type and time point are not known. V gene TRBV12-3 or TRBV12-4 combines with J gene TRBJ2-5; D might be TRBD1 or TRBD2, each matching 5 bases. The sample comprised PBMCs or a T cell subset sorted from them (not recorded which). This CDR3 reads CASSSPGTGVETQYF. In DNA, the CDR3 is TGTGCCAGCAGCTCTCCCGGGACCGGAGTAGAGACCCAGTACTTC.